These 3 T cell receptor beta chains share one sample of origin, sequenced in a study of Ad26.COV2.S vaccination and SARS-CoV-2 variants. Profiled with immunoSEQ multiplex PCR; TCRdb holds only in-frame clones, not every one. Of approximately 97,000 clones listed, over 60% are singletons. The input for sequencing was peripheral blood, taken after recovery from COVID-19. These receptors were collected from a human donor who had recovered from COVID-19.

This chain joins TRBV11-2 and TRBJ1-2, with 7 nucleotides matching TRBD1. There are 16 residues in the CDR3. Germline CDR1 is SGHAT and CDR2 is FQNNGV. After removal of 6 bases from V and 1 base from J, the junction contained 11 bases not matched to a gene. CDR3 sequence reads: CASRSNRGQINYGYTF. CDR3 nucleotides: TGTGCCAGCAGGAGTAACAGGGGACAGATTAACTATGGCTACACCTTC. Combining the CDR3 with reference TRBV11-2 and TRBJ1-2 gives the whole variable domain EAGVAQSPRYKIIEKRQSVAFWCNPISGHATLYWYQQILGQGPKLLIQFQNNGVVDDSQLPKDRFSAERLKGVDSTLKIQPAKLEDSAVYLCASRSNRGQINYGYTFGSGTRLTVV.

V usage is TRBV15 and J usage is TRBJ1-2, with a tentative D call TRBD1 (5 bases). Germline V gene data show CDR1 as LNHNV and CDR2 as YYDKDF (reference sequence). With 7 bases removed from V and 3 bases from J, the gap between germline ends came to 15 bases. The length of the CDR3 is 14 residues. The CDR3 DNA reads TGTGCCACCACCTGGGGGTCTATGGACTATGGCTACACCTTC. It translates to CATTWGSMDYGYTF.

The chain links TRBV6-2 or TRBV6-3 to TRBJ2-5; 15 bases are a match to TRBD2. The CDR3 consists of 16 residues. Germline CDR1 is MNHEY and CDR2 is SVGEGT. The V and J ends lost 1 base and 8 bases, in that order; junction bases with no gene match: 5. The CDR3 DNA reads TGTGCCAGCAGTTACTTAAGGACTAGCGGGGGGGGCACCCAGTACTTC. The encoded protein is CASSYLRTSGGGTQYF.